What follows describes a single TCR beta chain. Its antigen remains undetermined. Per-base qualities were not stored, and no clone one base away is much larger. Patients with autoimmune disease history or receiving systemic immunosuppression were excluded from the trial. Peripheral blood for TCR sequencing was drawn from every dose cohort at baseline, at cycle 4 day 1 and at cycle 7 day 1. The samples were drawn from a first-in-human, open-label, multicenter phase I dose-escalation trial of ivuxolimab. The trial enrolled adults with locally advanced or metastatic head and neck squamous cell, hepatocellular, melanoma or renal cell carcinoma. CD4+ and CD8+ T cells were sorted separately from peripheral blood before TCR sequencing. From a lookup of the germline V gene, CDR1 and CDR2 are MDHEN and SYDVKM. From its cysteine to its phenylalanine, the CDR3 spans 15 amino acids. The CDR3 DNA has 45 bases and is translated from base 1.

The source of the sample is a study of OX40 agonist ivuxolimab in advanced cancers. Concerning the study at large: Ivuxolimab was a fully human IgG2 agonistic monoclonal antibody targeting the costimulatory receptor OX40 (CD134). Intravenous ivuxolimab was administered to patients every 2 weeks at six dose levels: 0.01, 0.1, 0.3, 1.5, 3 and 10 mg/kg. Of the roughly 51 dose-escalation patients, hepatocellular carcinoma was present in approximately 20, melanoma in roughly 15, renal cell carcinoma in 9 and head and neck cancer in 9. The dose-escalation cohort was almost 85% male with a mean age of roughly 62 years, ranging from roughly 23 to 90. Prior anti-PD-1, anti-PD-L1 or anti-CTLA-4 therapy was permitted, and checkpoint inhibitors had been received by less than 45% of dose-escalation patients. The paper describes the monotherapy dose-escalation part (N of about 54 patients) of the phase I trial of ivuxolimab. Peripheral TCRbeta sequencing was intended to test whether TCR sequence diversity was altered and clonal T-cell expansion was caused by ivuxolimab. Partial responses occurred in three dose-escalation patients, of whom one had hepatocellular carcinoma and two had cutaneous melanoma. Overall study outcomes, separate from this receptor: At doses from 0.1 to 3.0 mg/kg, clonal expansion was seen in both CD4+ and CD8+ blood T cells between baseline and week 6. In the 0.1-3.0 mg/kg groups, partial responders were among the patients with the lowest normalized peripheral clonal expansion, particularly in CD8+ T cells. After ivuxolimab, more expanded clones were found on average in CD8+ T cells than in CD4+ T cells. Low levels of normalized T-cell clonal expansion were also shown by some nonresponding patients. The antigen specificity of the clonally expanded peripheral T cells was not determined.

For sequencing of the TCRbeta CDR3 region, genomic DNA was extracted from the sorted cells. The immunoSEQ Assay was used for sequencing of TCRbeta CDR3 regions. This is the immuneACCESS table as TCRdb keeps it, with only in-frame sequences that have V and J called. A part of the clones is gone; compared with another copy, unresolved V genes explain less than half, and the rest is unexplained. For this sample the table gives about 72,000 clones, of which roughly nine tenths were detected only once. The ten largest clonotypes hold 1.3% of the sample. This receptor was taken from an adult with an advanced solid tumor such as melanoma, head and neck, liver or kidney cancer. Sequencing used CD4+ or CD8+ T cells sorted from blood, obtained in a trial of the OX40 agonist ivuxolimab. The chain links TRBV28 with TRBJ2-5; a tentative D call is TRBD2 (7 bases match). The J call is uncertain, as TRBJ2-7 better fits the DNA end. The DNA sequence is as follows: TGTGCCAGCAGTCAACCGGGGGGACACTCCTACGAGCAGTACTTC. Its coded protein is CASSQPGGHSYEQYF.